This T cell receptor beta chain was documented in a study of blood T cell repertoires in COVID-19 (TCRdb year 2020). About the study as a whole: Samples from collaborators originated in the United States, Italy and Spain and spanned both the acute and convalescent phases of COVID-19. The sample metadata nearly always contained a de-identified subject ID, COVID-19 status, age in years and sex. The material from the prospective study consisted of cDNA or gDNA derived from T cells, B-cell-depleted T cells, or PBMCs. Where available, HLA class I and class II types were taken from metadata supplied by the sample provider and were not determined by assay-based typing. The samples were drawn from two sources: the first 160 participants of the ongoing ImmuneRACE study, and over 950 subjects contributed by 6 global collaborators. The dataset comprised deeply sampled blood TCRbeta repertoires from subjects exposed to, actively infected with, or recovered from COVID-19. The repertoires were released in a freely available public database intended as a resource for research on the immune response to SARS-CoV-2.

Study-wide conclusions, independent of this receptor: How much clinical and demographic metadata was included differed by source and by participant, and the metadata was provided uncurated.

Participants in the prospective study were enrolled through a virtual design, were aged roughly 18 to 100 years, and lived in about two dozen United States geographic areas. In the prospective study, cohorts were assigned on the basis of participant-reported clinical history obtained from a screening survey and a study questionnaire. In the prospective study, mobile phlebotomists collected whole blood, serum and a nasopharyngeal or oropharyngeal swab from each participant. Over a roughly 2-month period, participants in the prospective study had the option of providing additional blood draws and questionnaires. Blood samples from the prospective study were shipped frozen or at room temperature prior to DNA extraction. The CDR3 runs 15 amino acids, cysteine and phenylalanine included. This entry keeps only the CDR3 DNA: 45 bases, framed from base 1. CDR1 and CDR2, looked up from the germline V gene, are SGHRS and YFSETQ. V loses 0 bases of germline sequence and J loses 4 bases, and the interval between the two ends is 11 bases.

TCRbeta CDR3 regions were amplified from genomic DNA by means of the immunoSEQ Assay, a bias-controlled multiplex PCR. The original pipeline was this. Nucleated cell counts per sample were estimated from amplification of reference gene primers within the assay. Sequence reads were collapsed and filtered to measure the absolute abundance of every unique TCRbeta CDR3 rearrangement. For each sample, productive Simpson clonality was calculated by taking the square root of Simpson's diversity index across productive rearrangements. Held by TCRdb, this immuneACCESS table contains in-frame sequences only and omits some clones. Under half of the omission traces to an unresolved V gene where checked; the cause of the rest is unknown. That table gives V, J and clone size, and the DNA gave D and trimming. The sample table contains about 230,000 clones; only one count was recorded for roughly nine tenths of them. Around 4.2% of the sample rests with the top ten.

With respect to this clone: Its antigen is still unknown. No base qualities exist here, and no much larger clone lies one base off it.

Sample: PBMCs or T cells enriched from blood (not recorded which). This TCR came from a woman aged 30 to 39 with acute COVID-19. The rearranged segments are TRBV5-1 and TRBJ1-5; the D gene cannot be named for sure. The CDR3 is CASSLDSPRNQPQHF. The base sequence is TGCGCCAGCAGCTTGGACAGCCCCAGAAATCAGCCCCAGCATTTT. The entire variable domain, with the stretches around the CDR3 drawn from the reference TRBV5-1 and TRBJ1-5 proteins, is KAGVTQTPRYLIKTRGQQVTLSCSPISGHRSVSWYQQTPGQGLQFLFEYFSETQRNKGNFPGRFSGRQFSNSRSEMNVSTLELGDSALYLCASSLDSPRNQPQHFGDGTRLSIL.